The clone carrying this TCR beta chain was seen once. Its antigen is still unknown. After extraction with the RNeasy kit, about 0.45 to 1 ug of the RNA was reverse transcribed using random hexamers. The immunoSEQ assay covered 54 Vbeta and 13 Jbeta segments for CDR3. TCRdb reprocessed the immunoSEQ multiplex PCR reads with MiXCR, giving one entry per CDR3 protein. The profile covers 130,000 or so distinct CDR3 sequences, with 91% appearing a single time and over 0.2% taken by the ten largest. While CD8+ and CD4+ T cells were isolated negatively, TEMRA cells were enriched by FACS. The data derive from a study of CD8 T cells in Susac syndrome. Study-wide findings and caveats: TCR sequencing and HLA analysis covered a relatively small number of individuals.

Sequenced: CD8+ T cells from PBMCs. This TCR derives from a human donor with multiple sclerosis.

CDR3 protein: CASSQETNTEAFF. The CDR3 DNA reads TGCGCCAGCAGCCAAGAGACGAACACTGAAGCTTTCTTT. This chain uses TRBV4-1 with TRBJ1-1, with unresolved D. The CDR3 runs 13 residues. Germline CDR1 MGHRA, CDR2 YSYEKL. Trimming removed 0 bases from V and 1 base from J, with 3 bases in between.